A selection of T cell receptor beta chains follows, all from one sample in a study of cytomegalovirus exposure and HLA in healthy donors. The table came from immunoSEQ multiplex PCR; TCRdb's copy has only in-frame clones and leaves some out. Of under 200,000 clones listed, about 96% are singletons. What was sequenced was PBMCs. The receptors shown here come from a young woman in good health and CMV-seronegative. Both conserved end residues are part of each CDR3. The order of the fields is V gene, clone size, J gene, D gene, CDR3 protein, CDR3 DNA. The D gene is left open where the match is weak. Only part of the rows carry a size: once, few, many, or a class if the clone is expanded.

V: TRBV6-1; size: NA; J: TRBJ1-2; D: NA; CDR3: CASKLTVYGYTF; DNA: TGTGCCAGCAAGTTGACAGTCTATGGCTACACCTTC
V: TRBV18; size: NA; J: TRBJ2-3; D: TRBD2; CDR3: CASSWAGGATDTQYF; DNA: TGTGCCAGCTCATGGGCCGGGGGGGCGACAGATACGCAGTATTTT
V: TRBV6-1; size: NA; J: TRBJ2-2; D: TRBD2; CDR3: CAIHSGPNTGELFF; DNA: TGTGCCATTCATAGCGGGCCGAACACCGGGGAGCTGTTTTTT
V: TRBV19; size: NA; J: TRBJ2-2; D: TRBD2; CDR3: CASSSRTSGGTGELFF; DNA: TGTGCCAGTAGTAGCCGGACTAGCGGGGGTACCGGGGAGCTGTTTTTT
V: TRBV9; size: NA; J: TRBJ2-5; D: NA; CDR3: CASSSSGGRGETQYF; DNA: TGTGCCAGCAGCTCTTCCGGGGGGAGGGGGGAGACCCAGTACTTC
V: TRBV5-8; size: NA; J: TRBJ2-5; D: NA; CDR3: CASSLGFRSGTGPFQETQYF; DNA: TGTGCCAGCAGCTTGGGGTTCCGCAGCGGGACAGGACCCTTCCAAGAGACCCAGTACTTC
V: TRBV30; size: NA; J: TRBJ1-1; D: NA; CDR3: CAWSAQGNTEAFF; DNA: TGTGCCTGGAGTGCACAGGGGAACACTGAAGCTTTCTTT
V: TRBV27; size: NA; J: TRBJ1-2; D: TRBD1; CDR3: CASSMTGSVYGYTF; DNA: TGTGCCAGCAGTATGACAGGGTCGGTCTATGGCTACACCTTC
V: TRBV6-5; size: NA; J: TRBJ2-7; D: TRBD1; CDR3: CASSFDRDRHEQYF; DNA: TGTGCCAGCAGTTTCGACCGGGACAGGCACGAGCAGTACTTC
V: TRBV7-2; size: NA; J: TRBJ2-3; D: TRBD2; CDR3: CASSSVAGGLITDTQYF; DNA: TGTGCCAGCAGCTCCGTAGCGGGGGGGCTCATAACAGATACGCAGTATTTT
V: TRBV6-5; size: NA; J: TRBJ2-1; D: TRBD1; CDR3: CASSGTETNNEQFF; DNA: TGTGCCAGCTCCGGGACAGAGACAAACAATGAGCAGTTCTTC
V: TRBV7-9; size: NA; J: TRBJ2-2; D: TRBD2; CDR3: CASRGLAGGSNTGELFF; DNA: TGTGCCAGCAGAGGACTAGCGGGGGGATCGAACACCGGGGAGCTGTTTTTT
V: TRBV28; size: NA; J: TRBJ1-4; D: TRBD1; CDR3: CALRGTGDEKLFF; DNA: TGTGCCCTAAGAGGGACAGGGGATGAAAAACTGTTTTTT
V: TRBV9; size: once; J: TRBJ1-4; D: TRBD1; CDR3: CASSPGQGRATNEKLFF; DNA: TGTGCCAGCAGCCCAGGACAGGGAAGGGCGACTAATGAAAAACTGTTTTTT
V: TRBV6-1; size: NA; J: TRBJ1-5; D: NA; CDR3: CASRQYSNQPQHF; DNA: TGTGCCAGCAGACAATATAGCAATCAGCCCCAGCATTTT
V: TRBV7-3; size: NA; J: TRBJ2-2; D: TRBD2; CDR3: CASSAGTSGGATGELFF; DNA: TGTGCCAGCAGCGCCGGGACTAGCGGGGGGGCGACCGGGGAGCTGTTTTTT
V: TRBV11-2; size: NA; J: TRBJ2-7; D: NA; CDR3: CASSNLGVGSSYEQYF; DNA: TGTGCCAGCAGCAATCTAGGTGTGGGTAGCTCCTACGAGCAGTACTTC
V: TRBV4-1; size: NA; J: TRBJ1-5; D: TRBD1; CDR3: CASSQGLPGQVYSNQPQHF; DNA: TGCGCCAGCAGCCAGGGACTCCCGGGACAGGTATATAGCAATCAGCCCCAGCATTTT
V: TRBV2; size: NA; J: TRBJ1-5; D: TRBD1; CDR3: CASSLQGADQPQHF; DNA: TGTGCCAGCAGCCTACAGGGGGCAGACCAGCCCCAGCATTTT
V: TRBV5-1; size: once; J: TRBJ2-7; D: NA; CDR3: CASSLGAPYEQYF; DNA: TGCGCCAGCAGCTTGGGGGCTCCCTACGAGCAGTACTTC
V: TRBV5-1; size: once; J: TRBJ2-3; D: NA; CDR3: CASTPGENTDTQYF; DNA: TGCGCCAGCACCCCGGGGGAAAACACAGATACGCAGTATTTT
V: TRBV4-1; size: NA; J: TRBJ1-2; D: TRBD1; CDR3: CASSLTGQYGYTF; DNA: TGCGCCAGCAGCCTGACAGGGCAGTATGGCTACACCTTC
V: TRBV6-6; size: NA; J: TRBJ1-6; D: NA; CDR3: CASSPIESNNSPLHF; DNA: TGTGCCAGCAGTCCTATTGAGTCAAACAATTCACCCCTCCACTTT
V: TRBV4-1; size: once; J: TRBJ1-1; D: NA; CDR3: CASSQSQAKGRRKGNTEAFF; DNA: TGCGCCAGCAGCCAGAGCCAAGCAAAGGGAAGGAGGAAAGGGAACACTGAAGCTTTCTTT
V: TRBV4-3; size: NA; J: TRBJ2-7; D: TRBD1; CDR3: CASSARQGAYEQYF; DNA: TGCGCCAGCAGCGCCCGACAGGGAGCCTACGAGCAGTACTTC
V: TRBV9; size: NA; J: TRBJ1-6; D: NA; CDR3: CASSAAGGSLHF; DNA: TGTGCCAGCAGCGCCGCGGGGGGATCCCTCCACTTT
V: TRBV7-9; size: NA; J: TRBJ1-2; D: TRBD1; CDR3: CASSTETGGGYGYTF; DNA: TGTGCCAGCAGCACTGAAACAGGGGGAGGCTATGGCTACACCTTC
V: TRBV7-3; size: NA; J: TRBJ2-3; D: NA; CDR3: CASSLQRTDTQYF; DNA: TGTGCCAGCAGCTTACAGAGGACAGATACGCAGTATTTT
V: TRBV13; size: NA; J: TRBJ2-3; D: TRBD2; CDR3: CASSFPTSGESDTQYF; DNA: TGTGCCAGCAGCTTCCCGACTAGCGGGGAATCGGATACGCAGTATTTT
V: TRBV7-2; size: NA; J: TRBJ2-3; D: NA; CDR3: CASSFAGSTDTQYF; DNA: TGTGCCAGCAGCTTTGCGGGTAGCACAGATACGCAGTATTTT
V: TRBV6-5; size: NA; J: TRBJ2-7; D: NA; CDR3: CASSSGQSHYYEQYF; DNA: TGTGCCAGCAGTTCTGGACAGAGCCACTACTACGAGCAGTACTTC
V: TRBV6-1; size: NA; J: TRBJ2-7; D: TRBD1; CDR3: CASSEEPGTGPYEQYF; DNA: TGTGCCAGCAGTGAGGAACCCGGGACAGGTCCCTACGAGCAGTACTTC
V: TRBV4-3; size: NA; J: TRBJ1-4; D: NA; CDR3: CASSQVGSGGEKLFF; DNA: TGCGCCAGCAGCCAAGTGGGGAGCGGGGGAGAAAAACTGTTTTTT